This T cell receptor (beta chain) was documented in a study of T cell changes during pregnancy in multiple sclerosis. Data came from immunoSEQ multiplex PCR; TCRdb stores just in-frame clones and leaves some out. This sample has about 80,000 clones; 94% occur once, and the top ten carry 0.8% to 1%. The CDR3 runs to 16 residues. CDR1 is MNHNY, CDR2 SVGAGI, per germline (reference sequence). V was trimmed by 6 bases and J by 0 bases, leaving 18 bases between them. The material was peripheral blood, obtained in the second trimester of pregnancy. This rearrangement joins TRBV6-6 to TRBJ2-7; perhaps TRBD1 as D (6 bases). The source of this sequence is a female donor in good health, enrolled as a control in a pregnancy study. The CDR3 loop is CASSPRGTPHSYEQYF. The CDR3 region has the DNA TGTGCCAGCAGCCCACGTGGGACACCGCACTCCTACGAGCAGTACTTC.